The clone carrying this T cell receptor beta chain was seen at least ten times. Its antigen is as yet unknown. Listed TCR primers, together with previously described methods, were used for the bulk TCR libraries. TCRdb ran MiXCR on the PCR reads and lists one entry per CDR3 protein. The repertoire includes more than 300,000 distinct CDR3 sequences, about 22% of them detected once, and 0.7% to 0.9% sits in the top ten. The V gene's germline CDR1 is SGDLS and CDR2 YYNGEE. This CDR3 contains 13 residues. V lost 2 bases and J 3 bases, leaving 8 bases between the germline ends. The data belong to a study of molecular identifiers for immune sequencing clone quantification. Whole-study results and caveats: Over 99% of effector molecules, but under 1% in naive cells, were held by clones with more than 20 RNA copies.

Naive CD8 libraries used about 17,000 to 1,000,000 sorted cells and 10%, 30% or 50% RNA. The sequence was obtained from a human donor in good health. Some libraries in this study had Jurkat cell RNA spiked in. This sequence joins TRBV9 and TRBJ1-1, with D perhaps matching TRBD1 (5 bases). Sequencing used naive CD8+ T cells from blood, with Jurkat cell RNA spiked in. Subset defined: FACS-sorted CD8+CD4-CCR7+CD45RA+ naive T cells. The CDR3: CASSVGGDTEAFF. The CDR3 coding sequence is TGTGCCAGCAGCGTCGGGGGGGACACTGAAGCTTTCTTT. Supplemented by reference TRBV9 and TRBJ1-1, the full variable domain reads DSGVTQTPKHLITATGQRVTLRCSPRSGDLSVYWYQQSLDQGLQFLIQYYNGEERAKGNILERFSAQQFPDLHSELNLSSLELGDSALYFCASSVGGDTEAFFGQGTRLTVV.